This T cell receptor beta chain is from a study of blood T cells in healthy people across ages. The use of a sample-barcoded 5' primer and a J-beta primer mix characterized a second PCR of about 6 to 11 cycles. All samples gave at least 2.5 million CDR3-containing paired-end reads. TCRdb used MiXCR to reprocess the 5' RACE reads, holding one entry per CDR3 protein. The sample has 730,000 or so distinct CDR3 sequences, 40% to 45% seen once. About this clonotype: Its specificity is not known.

Whole-study findings and limits: Long-lived donors had more naive CD4+ cells and higher diversity than aged donors.

Caucasian individuals from Russia who were healthy and aged roughly 6 to 90 acted as donors. Total RNA, at least 6 micrograms per sample, came from PBMCs. J lost 1 base, V lost 0 bases, and 12 bases had no gene match. The CDR3 has 19 amino acids. Germline CDR1 and CDR2: MNHEY and SMNVEV (reference sequence). Sequencing was done on a sample of blood. The chain recombines TRBV27 with TRBJ1-1; 9 bases fit TRBD1. The receptor comes from a man at least 80 years old in good health. In DNA, the CDR3 is TGTGCCAGCAGTTTATCTATTCCTGGGACAGGGCAACGGAACACTGAAGCTTTCTTT. Its protein is CASSLSIPGTGQRNTEAFF.